The T cell receptor beta chain described here comes from a study of Ad26.COV2.S vaccination and SARS-CoV-2 variants. In germline, CDR1 is MNHNS, CDR2 SASEGT. V dropped 2 bases and J dropped 3 bases, with 14 bases sitting between them. The CDR3 covers 15 residues. TCRdb's table, derived via immunoSEQ multiplex PCR, lists solely in-frame clones and lacks some. The repertoire includes 350,000 to 500,000 clones, roughly 87% of them detected once, and less than 5.5% sits in the top ten. Treatment noted: some 20 received Ad26.COV2.S at low or high dose, single or two shots; about 5 received placebo; per-sample allocation not given. Samples were taken on day 63 after the first vaccine or placebo injection. This clone appeared a single time.

Sequenced material: peripheral blood, taken in a trial of Ad26.COV2.S vaccine versus placebo. The clonotype originates from a person aged 18-60 years who received the Ad26.COV2.S COVID-19 vaccine or a placebo. This chain links TRBV6-1 with TRBJ2-7, with TRBD1 as a possible D gene (5 bases). The CDR3 sequence is CASSEYWTKNYEQYF. DNA for the CDR3: TGTGCCAGCAGTGAATACTGGACAAAAAACTACGAGCAGTACTTC.